This T cell receptor beta chain emerged from a study of prognosis after radiotherapy for stage I lung cancer. Study information: The study recorded squamous cell carcinoma in several patients and adenocarcinoma in eleven to twelve.

Node-negative disease was confirmed in all patients by CT and PET/CT, with no prior chemotherapy, radiotherapy or other malignancies. Genomic DNA was the source, and TCR beta CDR3 was amplified from it by two-round multiplex PCR. Primers targeting each individual TRBV and TRBJ gene were applied in first-round PCR. TCRdb reanalysed the multiplex PCR reads using MiXCR and keeps one entry per CDR3 protein. The table shows roughly 20,000 distinct CDR3 sequences, with around 50% occurring only once. Study conclusions and caveats: Counted unique TCR clones declined after stereotactic body radiation therapy (median around 10,000 versus 6,500). The study found lower Shannon entropy after stereotactic body radiation therapy in patients who developed distant metastases.

Germline V lookup: CDR1 MNHNS, CDR2 SASEGT. The CDR3 has 13 residues. Remarks on this clonotype: The antigen remains unidentified. The junction departs from germline at one end; a sequencing error may be responsible.

This sample comprised PBMCs, obtained before or after stereotactic body radiation therapy (not recorded which). This chain joins TRBV6-1 and TRBJ1-2; 9 bases map to TRBD1. This sequence was found in a donor of 50 years or more with non-small cell lung cancer. Here the CDR3 reads CSSTVSGTGCYTF. The DNA for the CDR3 is TGTTCCAGCACCGTATCCGGGACAGGGTGCTACACCTTC.